This TCR beta chain was recovered during a study of Graves' ophthalmopathy and Graves' hyperthyroidism. Germline V gene sequence: CDR1 DFQATT, CDR2 SNEGSKA (reference sequence). With 1 base removed from V and 1 base from J, the gap between germline ends came to 11 bases. The CDR3 covers 14 residues. Broader study findings: The model predicted ophthalmopathy progression with around 69% sensitivity and around 72% specificity.

Comments on this clonotype: The antigen is not known.

Those donors who had ophthalmopathy presented with moderate-to-severe activity, a CAS of ≥3, a NOSPECS of ≥4 and a duration under 3 months. Clinical symptoms, serum thyroxine, TRAb, thyroid ultrasound and orbital computed tomography were relied on for diagnosis. Fresh peripheral blood (more than 9.5 ml) yielded the PBMCs. The TCR beta CDR3 regions underwent amplification from RNA transcripts. First-round RT-PCR used HTBI primers; second-round multiplex PCR followed. Via MiXCR, TCRdb re-called the multiplex PCR reads, giving one row per CDR3 protein. Among some 250,000 distinct CDR3 sequences listed, around 45% were seen once.

The sequencing sample was made of peripheral blood. The TCR originated in an adult man with Graves' ophthalmopathy. The chain couples TRBV20-1 to TRBJ2-7; perhaps TRBD2 as D (7 bases). The CDR3 sequence is CSARVQGGSYEQYF. The CDR3 bases are TGCAGTGCTAGAGTACAGGGAGGGTCCTACGAGCAGTACTTC.